This T cell receptor (beta chain) appears in the sequencing data of a study of human T cells and chemical hapten exposure. Study-level information: Patients were given diphenylcyclopropenone on the scalp weekly across the roughly 24-week study.

After removal of 4 bases from V and 9 bases from J, the junction contained 8 bases not matched to a gene. The germline V gene encodes CDR1 MGHDK and CDR2 SYGVNS. The CDR3 has 14 residues. Time point defined: patch test 2, 6 weeks after DPC sensitization. Treatment meaning: therapeutic diphenylcyclopropenone sensitization with weekly scalp DPC. In every case, blood was obtained before the patch test was applied. TCRdb redid the calling of the RACE reads with MiXCR, one entry per CDR3 protein. This table has some 150,000 distinct CDR3 sequences, roughly 10% appearing once. The rearrangement joins TRBV25-1 to TRBJ2-1, with 8 bases that match TRBD1. The receptor was derived from a woman in her forties or fifties with alopecia areata. Some clones in this sample may be carry-over from other donors' samples. The sequencing used whole blood, collected in connection with sensitization to the hapten diphenylcyclopropenone (DPC). CDR3 nucleotide sequence: TGTGCCAGCAGTGGAGGGACAGGTTTGCGTGAGCAGTTCTTC. Amino acids: CASSGGTGLREQFF.